The 18 T cell receptor beta chains below come from one sample, sequenced in a study of metastatic and nonmetastatic thyroid tumors (dated by TCRdb to 2020 to 2021). No treatment had been received by any patient before thyroid surgery. Library method: PCR. The sequencer listed for this sample is Illumina HiSeq 4000. TCRdb reran the public reads through fastp at Q25 and MiXCR, keeping productive beta chains. Present in this sample are tens of thousands of clones, about 30% of which were seen just once. The leading ten clones occupy approximately 5.4% of the sample. Sequencing used tumor tissue. These receptors were collected from a female donor with papillary thyroid cancer or a benign thyroid nodule (not recorded which). Some clones in this sample may be carry-over from other donors' samples.

For this clone: This may be a read error: a much more frequent sequence differs by one nucleotide. V usage is TRBV11-1 and J usage is TRBJ2-4; unclear D gene. The CDR3 totals 12 residues. The germline V gene has CDR1 SGHAT and CDR2 FQDESV (reference sequence). CDR3 nucleotide sequence: TGTGCCAGCAGCTATGAGGAAAACATTAAGTACTTC. This sequence encodes CASSYEENIKYF. Full variable domain (remainder filled in from reference TRBV11-1 and TRBJ2-4): EAEVAQSPRYKITEKSQAVAFWCDPISGHATLYWYRQILGQGPELLVQFQDESVVDDSQLPKDRFSAERLKGVDSTLKIQPAELGDSAMYLCASSYEENIKYFGAGTRLSVL.

This clone came up a few times. V usage is TRBV20-1 and J usage is TRBJ2-7, with 14 bases matching TRBD2. The CDR3 is made up of 17 amino acids. Germline V gene lookup returns CDR1 DFQATT and CDR2 SNEGSKA (reference sequence). Trimming at V came to 5 bases and at J to 3 bases, leaving 12 bases not matched to a gene. CDR3 region: CSAPNPGTSGSVYEQYF. In DNA, the CDR3 is TGCAGTGCTCCAAATCCCGGGACTAGCGGGAGTGTCTACGAGCAGTACTTC.

The table lists this clone with many counts. This chain connects TRBV15 to TRBJ2-6, with unresolved D. Trimming pared 2 bases from V and 0 bases from J, leaving 11 bases between. Germline V gives CDR1 LNHNV, CDR2 YYDKDF (reference sequence). This CDR3 region has 17 residues. The DNA of the CDR3 is TGTGCCACCAGCAGATCCGTCAGGTTCTCTGGGGCCAACGTCCTGACTTTC. This codes for CATSRSVRFSGANVLTF.

This clone has just a few counts. The chain recombines TRBV6-5 with TRBJ2-1; 7 nucleotides align to TRBD2. The ends lost 5 bases at V and 10 bases at J; junction bases unmatched: 11. The CDR3 totals 14 residues. The germline V gene has CDR1 MNHEY and CDR2 SVGAGI. In nucleotides, the CDR3 is TGTGCCAGCAGTGGGGACTGGGGGGAGGGGGAGCAGTTCTTC. Translating it yields CASSGDWGEGEQFF.

This clone was seen many times. V is TRBV19 and J is TRBJ2-6; D is possibly TRBD1 or TRBD2 (5 bases each). The CDR3 is 17 amino acids. Per germline, CDR1 LNHDA and CDR2 SQIVND (reference sequence). Between the trimmed V and J ends, which lost 8 bases and 0 bases, there was a span of 17 bases. The CDR3 bases are TGTGCCAGTCGCGCTTCGGGACGTAGCTCTGGGGCCAACGTCCTGACTTTC. Protein: CASRASGRSSGANVLTF.

Concerning this clone: One end of the junction does not line up with germline, which may come from a read error. The chain employs TRBV15 and TRBJ2-1; 13 nucleotides line up with TRBD2. The CDR3 runs 14 residues. Per germline, CDR1 LNHNV and CDR2 YYDKDF (reference sequence). The CDR3 DNA reads TGTGCTACCAGAGGGACTAGCGGGGCCAATGATCAGTTCTTC. Its translation is CATRGTSGANDQFF.

This clone occurred many times. The chain employs TRBV7-8 and TRBJ1-5; unclear D gene. Germline loops: CDR1 SGHVS, CDR2 FQNEAQ. V dropped 5 bases and J dropped 1 base, with 9 bases sitting between them. The CDR3 is made up of 14 amino acids. The CDR3 reads CASSLTDSNQPQHF. DNA for the CDR3: TGTGCCAGCAGCCTAACAGACAGCAATCAGCCCCAGCATTTT.

This clone showed up many times. V usage is TRBV28 and J usage is TRBJ1-2; D is unclear. The V end lost 2 bases, the J end lost 7 bases, and 14 bases lay between the germline ends. The CDR3 length is 14 residues. Germline V gives CDR1 MDHEN, CDR2 SYDVKM. CDR3 bases: TGTGCCAGCAGTTTAACCGACCCTGCGGGTGGCTACACCTTC. This gives the protein CASSLTDPAGGYTF.

Judged by abundance, this clone is medium-sized (0.01 to 0.1%). The V call is TRBV6-1, the J call TRBJ1-3; 7 nucleotides line up with TRBD1. J lost 8 bases, V lost 0 bases, and 4 bases had no gene match. CDR1 is MNHNS and CDR2 is SASEGT in the germline V gene. The CDR3 spans 14 residues. The DNA for the CDR3 is TGTGCCAGCAGTGAAGCCAGGGGGAGGGACACCATATATTTT. Encoded protein: CASSEARGRDTIYF.

This clone occurred many times. The chain carries TRBV5-1 and TRBJ1-3; weak D call: TRBD1 (6 bases). Trimming cost V 4 bases and J 3 bases, with 11 bases left between them. Germline values: CDR1 SGHRS, CDR2 YFSETQ. The CDR3 totals 14 residues. The CDR3 DNA is TGCGCCAGCAGCGCTGGGACACTTGGAAACACCATATATTTT. It is translated as CASSAGTLGNTIYF.

This clone was seen at least ten times. The chain carries TRBV6-4 and TRBJ2-1, with D possibly TRBD2 on 5 matching bases. Germline V CDR1 and CDR2: MRHNA, SNTAGT. V lost 6 bases, J lost 4 bases, and 16 bases lay in between. The CDR3 totals 15 residues. The CDR3 reads CASRSGRHSYNEQFF. The CDR3 bases are TGTGCCAGCAGGAGCGGCCGACATTCGTACAATGAGCAGTTCTTC.

This clone has a count of ten or more. V is TRBV10-3 and J is TRBJ1-3, with D tentatively TRBD1 (5 bases). V lost 7 bases and J lost 6, with 13 bases in between. Germline V gene sequence: CDR1 ENHRY, CDR2 SYGVKD. The CDR3 spans 13 residues. Here the CDR3 reads CAITREQENTIYF. CDR3 nucleotide sequence: TGTGCCATCACAAGGGAACAGGAAAACACCATATATTTT.

Only a few counts were recorded for this clone. A junction boundary mismatches the germline segment, possibly from a read error. The V and J genes are TRBV6-2 or TRBV6-3 and TRBJ1-2, with a tentative D call TRBD1 (6 bases). CDR3 length: 15 amino acids. From germline, CDR1 is MNHEY and CDR2 SVGEGT. The CDR3 DNA reads TGTGCCAGCAGGGGTACAGGGTATCTAGGCTATGTCTACACCTTC. Its translation: CASRGTGYLGYVYTF.

The chain recombines TRBV20-1 with TRBJ1-5, with TRBD1 matching over 7 bases. The CDR3 extends over 13 amino acids. J gave up 9 bases and V 6 bases, and 11 bases lay outside the gene matches. The germline CDR1 and CDR2 sequences are DFQATT and SNEGSKA (reference sequence). The CDR3: CSAFAQGYRPQHF. As DNA, the CDR3 is TGCAGTGCCTTTGCACAGGGGTATCGGCCCCAGCATTTT.

A remark on this clone: One end of the junction is discordant with germline, which a read error may explain. This sequence joins TRBV6-2 or TRBV6-3 and TRBJ2-1; D is undetermined. Germline V gives CDR1 MNHEY, CDR2 SVGEGT. The CDR3 covers 13 residues. The CDR3 nucleotides are TGTGCCAGCAGTTACTCGGCGGCGGATGAGCGGTTCTTC. Residues: CASSYSAADERFF.

This clone was counted at least ten times. Written as DNA, the CDR3 is TGTGCCAGCAGCTTAGTCTCCTACGAGCAGTACTTC. Amino acids: CASSLVSYEQYF. The chain carries TRBV7-6 and TRBJ2-7; D not resolved. This CDR3 is built from 12 residues. Per germline, CDR1 SGHVS and CDR2 FNYEAQ. Trimming removed 1 base from V and 0 bases from J, with 1 base in between.

The chain couples TRBV20-1 to TRBJ2-3; TRBD1 matches 9 bases. After removal of 6 bases from V and 0 bases from J, the junction contained 10 bases not matched to a gene. CDR1 is DFQATT and CDR2 is SNEGSKA in the germline V gene (reference sequence). The CDR3 is 16 residues long. CDR3 in DNA: TGCAGTGCAACAAGTCGGGACAGGGTGAGCACAGATACGCAGTATTTT. Encoded protein: CSATSRDRVSTDTQYF.

This clone is medium-sized (0.01 to 0.1%) in the sample. The chain carries TRBV2 and TRBJ1-2, with 9 bases lining up with TRBD1. This CDR3 contains 15 residues. Germline V lookup: CDR1 SNHLY, CDR2 FYNNEI. The V gene end was trimmed by 5 bases and the J gene end by 2 bases; junction bases not matched to a gene: 6. CDR3: CASSNTGGANYGYTF. CDR3 nucleotides: TGTGCCAGCAGTAATACAGGGGGCGCGAACTATGGCTACACCTTC.